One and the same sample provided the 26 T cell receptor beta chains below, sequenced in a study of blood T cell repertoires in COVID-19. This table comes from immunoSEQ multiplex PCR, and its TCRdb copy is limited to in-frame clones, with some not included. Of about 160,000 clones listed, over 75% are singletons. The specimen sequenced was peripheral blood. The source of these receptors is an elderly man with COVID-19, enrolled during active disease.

CDR3 sequence reads: CASSIDRGGYNEQFF. The CDR3 region has the DNA TGTGCCAGTAGTATAGACCGCGGGGGCTACAATGAGCAGTTCTTC. V is TRBV19 and J is TRBJ2-1; 7 bases align to TRBD2. Germline V gives CDR1 LNHDA, CDR2 SQIVND (reference sequence). J gave up 3 bases and V 0 bases, and 2 bases lay outside the gene matches. The CDR3 spans 15 residues.

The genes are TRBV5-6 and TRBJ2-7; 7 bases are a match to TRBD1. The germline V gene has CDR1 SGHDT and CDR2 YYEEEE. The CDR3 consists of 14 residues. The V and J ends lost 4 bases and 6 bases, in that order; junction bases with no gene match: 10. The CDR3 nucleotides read TGTGCCAGCAGCCCCCACAGGGGTTGGGGCGAGCAGTACTTC. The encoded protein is CASSPHRGWGEQYF.

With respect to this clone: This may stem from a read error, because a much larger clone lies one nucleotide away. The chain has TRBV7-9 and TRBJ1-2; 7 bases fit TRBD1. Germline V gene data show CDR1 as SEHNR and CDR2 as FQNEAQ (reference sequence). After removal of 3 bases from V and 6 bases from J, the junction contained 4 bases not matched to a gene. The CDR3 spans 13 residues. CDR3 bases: TGTGCCAGCAGCTTCGACAGGGAAGATGGCTACACCTTC. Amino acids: CASSFDREDGYTF. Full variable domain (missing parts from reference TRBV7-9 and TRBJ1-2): DTGVSQNPRHKITKRGQNVTFRCDPISEHNRLYWYRQTLGQGPEFLTYFQNEAQLEKSRLLSDRFSAERPKGSFSTLEIQRTEQGDSAMYLCASSFDREDGYTFGSGTRLTVV.

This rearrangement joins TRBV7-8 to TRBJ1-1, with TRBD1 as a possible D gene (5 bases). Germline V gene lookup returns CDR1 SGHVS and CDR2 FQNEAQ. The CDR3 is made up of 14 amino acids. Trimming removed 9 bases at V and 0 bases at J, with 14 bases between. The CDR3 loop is CASTRGALNTEAFF. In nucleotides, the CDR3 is TGTGCCAGTACCCGTGGGGCATTGAACACTGAAGCTTTCTTT.

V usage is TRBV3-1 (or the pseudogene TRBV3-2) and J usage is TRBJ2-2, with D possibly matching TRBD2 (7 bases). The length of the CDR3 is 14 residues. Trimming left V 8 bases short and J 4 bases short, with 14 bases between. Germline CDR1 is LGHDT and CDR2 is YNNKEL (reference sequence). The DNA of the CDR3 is TGTGCCAGCGAGGGGGGGGCGCGCACCGGGGAGCTGTTTTTT. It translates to CASEGGARTGELFF.

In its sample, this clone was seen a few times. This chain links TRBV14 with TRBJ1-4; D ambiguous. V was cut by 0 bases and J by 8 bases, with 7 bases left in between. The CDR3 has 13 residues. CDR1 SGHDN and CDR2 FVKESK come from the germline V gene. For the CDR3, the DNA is TGTGCCAGCAGCCAAGAGGTTAGCGAAAAACTGTTTTTT. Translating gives CASSQEVSEKLFF.

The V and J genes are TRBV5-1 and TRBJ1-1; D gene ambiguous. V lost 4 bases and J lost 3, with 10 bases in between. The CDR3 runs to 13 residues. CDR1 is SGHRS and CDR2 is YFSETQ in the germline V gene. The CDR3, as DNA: TGCGCCAGCAGCGAGGAGTGGGACACTGAAGCTTTCTTT. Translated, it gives CASSEEWDTEAFF.

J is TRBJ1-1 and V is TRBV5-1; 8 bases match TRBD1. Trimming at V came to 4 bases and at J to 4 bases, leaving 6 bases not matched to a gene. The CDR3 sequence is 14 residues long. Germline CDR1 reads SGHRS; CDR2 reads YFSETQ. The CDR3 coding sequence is TGCGCCAGCAGCGGATTACAGGGGGGCACTGAAGCTTTCTTT. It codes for CASSGLQGGTEAFF.

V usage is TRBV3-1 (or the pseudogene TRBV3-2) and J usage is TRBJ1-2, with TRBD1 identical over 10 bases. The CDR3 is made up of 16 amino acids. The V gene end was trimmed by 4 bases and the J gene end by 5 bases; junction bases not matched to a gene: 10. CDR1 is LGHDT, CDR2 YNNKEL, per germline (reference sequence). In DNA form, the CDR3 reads TGTGCCAGCAGCCGAGGGACAGGGGACCCACTATATGGCTACACCTTC. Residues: CASSRGTGDPLYGYTF.

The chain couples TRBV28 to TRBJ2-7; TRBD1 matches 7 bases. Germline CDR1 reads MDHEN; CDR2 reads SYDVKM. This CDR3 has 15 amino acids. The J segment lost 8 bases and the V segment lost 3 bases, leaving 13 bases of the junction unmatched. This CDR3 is CASSLNPGTVKKQYF. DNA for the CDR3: TGTGCCAGCAGTTTGAACCCCGGGACAGTAAAGAAGCAGTACTTC.

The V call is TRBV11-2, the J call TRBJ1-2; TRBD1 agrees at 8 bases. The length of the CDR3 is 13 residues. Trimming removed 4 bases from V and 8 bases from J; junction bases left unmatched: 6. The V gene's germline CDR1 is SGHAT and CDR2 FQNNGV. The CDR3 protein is CASSSQGALGYTF. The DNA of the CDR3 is TGTGCCAGCAGCTCCCAGGGGGCGCTGGGCTACACCTTC.

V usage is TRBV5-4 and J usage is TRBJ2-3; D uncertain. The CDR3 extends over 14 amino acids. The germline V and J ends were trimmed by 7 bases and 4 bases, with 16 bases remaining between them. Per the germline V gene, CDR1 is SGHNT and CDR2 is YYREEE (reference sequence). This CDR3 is CASGPPQVSDTQYF. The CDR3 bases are TGTGCCAGCGGCCCCCCTCAGGTTTCAGATACGCAGTATTTT. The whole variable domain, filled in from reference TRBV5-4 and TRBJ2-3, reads ETGVTQSPTHLIKTRGQQVTLRCSSQSGHNTVSWYQQALGQGPQFIFQYYREEENGRGNFPPRFSGLQFPNYSSELNVNALELDDSALYLCASGPPQVSDTQYFGPGTRLTVL.

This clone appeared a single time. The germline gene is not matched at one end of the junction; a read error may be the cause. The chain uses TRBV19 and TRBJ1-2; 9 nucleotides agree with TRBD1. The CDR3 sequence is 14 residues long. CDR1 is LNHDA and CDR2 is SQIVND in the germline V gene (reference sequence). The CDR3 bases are TGTGCCAGTAGTTTAGACCGGGACAGGGAAGGCTACACCTTC. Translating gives CASSLDRDREGYTF.

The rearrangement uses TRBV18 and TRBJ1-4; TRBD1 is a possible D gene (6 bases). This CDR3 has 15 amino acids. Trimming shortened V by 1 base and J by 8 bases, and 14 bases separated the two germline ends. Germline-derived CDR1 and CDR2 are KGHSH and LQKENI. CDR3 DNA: TGTGCCAGCTCACCACGAAACGGGGGGCGGGAAAAACTGTTTTTT. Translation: CASSPRNGGREKLFF.

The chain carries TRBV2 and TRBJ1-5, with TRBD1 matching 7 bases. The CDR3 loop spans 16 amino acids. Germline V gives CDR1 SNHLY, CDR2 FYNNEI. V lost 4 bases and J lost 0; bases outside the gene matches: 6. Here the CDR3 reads CASSGSAGGSNQPQHF. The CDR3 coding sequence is TGTGCCAGCAGTGGATCGGCAGGGGGTAGCAATCAGCCCCAGCATTTT. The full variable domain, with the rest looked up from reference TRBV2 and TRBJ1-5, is EPEVTQTPSHQVTQMGQEVILRCVPISNHLYFYWYRQILGQKVEFLVSFYNNEISEKSEIFDDQFSVERPDGSNFTLKIRSTKLEDSAMYFCASSGSAGGSNQPQHFGDGTRLSIL.

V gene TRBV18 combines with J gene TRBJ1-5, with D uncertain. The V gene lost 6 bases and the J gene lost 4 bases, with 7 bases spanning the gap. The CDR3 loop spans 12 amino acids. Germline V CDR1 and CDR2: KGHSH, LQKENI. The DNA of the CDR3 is TGTGCCAGCTCCTCACAGAATCAGCCCCAGCATTTT. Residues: CASSSQNQPQHF.

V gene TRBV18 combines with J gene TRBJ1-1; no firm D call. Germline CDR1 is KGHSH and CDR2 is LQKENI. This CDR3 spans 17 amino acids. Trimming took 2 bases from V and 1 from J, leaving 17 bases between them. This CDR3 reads CASSPWWSARRNTEAFF. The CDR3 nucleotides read TGTGCCAGCTCACCATGGTGGAGTGCGCGGAGGAACACTGAAGCTTTCTTT.

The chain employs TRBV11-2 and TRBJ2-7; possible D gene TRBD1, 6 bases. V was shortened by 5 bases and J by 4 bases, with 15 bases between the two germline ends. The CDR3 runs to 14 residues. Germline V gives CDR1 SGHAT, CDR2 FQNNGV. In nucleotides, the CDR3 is TGTGCCAGCAGCCCATCGACAGGCCTATACGAGCAGTACTTC. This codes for CASSPSTGLYEQYF.

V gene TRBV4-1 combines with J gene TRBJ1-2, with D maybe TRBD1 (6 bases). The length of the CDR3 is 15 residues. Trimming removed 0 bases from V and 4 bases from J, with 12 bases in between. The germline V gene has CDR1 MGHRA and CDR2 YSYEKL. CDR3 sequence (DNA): TGCGCCAGCAGCCAAGATTTACAGGGCGGCTATGGCTACACCTTC. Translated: CASSQDLQGGYGYTF.

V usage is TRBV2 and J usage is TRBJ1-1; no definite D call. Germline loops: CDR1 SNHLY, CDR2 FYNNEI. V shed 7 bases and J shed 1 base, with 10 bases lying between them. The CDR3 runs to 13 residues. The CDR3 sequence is CASTSGRNTEAFF. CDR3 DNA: TGTGCCAGCACCTCAGGCAGGAACACTGAAGCTTTCTTT.

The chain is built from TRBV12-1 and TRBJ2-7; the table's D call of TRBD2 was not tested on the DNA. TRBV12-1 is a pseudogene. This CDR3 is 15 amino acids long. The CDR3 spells CASSFPDSSGHEQYF. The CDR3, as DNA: TGTGCCAGCAGCTTTCCGGACTCCTCAGGCCACGAGCAGTACTTC.

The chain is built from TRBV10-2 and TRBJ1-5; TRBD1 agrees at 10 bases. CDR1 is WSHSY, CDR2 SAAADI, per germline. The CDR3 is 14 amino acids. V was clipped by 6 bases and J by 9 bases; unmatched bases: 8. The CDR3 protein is CASRPGQGSRPQHF. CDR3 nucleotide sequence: TGCGCCAGCAGACCGGGACAGGGGTCTAGGCCCCAGCATTTT.

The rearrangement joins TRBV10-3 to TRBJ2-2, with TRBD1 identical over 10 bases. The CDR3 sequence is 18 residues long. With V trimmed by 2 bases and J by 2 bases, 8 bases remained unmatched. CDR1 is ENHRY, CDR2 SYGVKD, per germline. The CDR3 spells CAISEPGWDRGNTGELFF. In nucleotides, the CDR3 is TGTGCCATCAGTGAGCCTGGTTGGGACAGGGGAAACACCGGGGAGCTGTTTTTT.

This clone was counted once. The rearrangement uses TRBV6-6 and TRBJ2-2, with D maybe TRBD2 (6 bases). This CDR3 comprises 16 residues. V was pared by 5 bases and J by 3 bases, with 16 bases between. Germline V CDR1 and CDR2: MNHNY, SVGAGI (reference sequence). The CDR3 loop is CASSTGLLPDTGELFF. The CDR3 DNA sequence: TGTGCCAGCAGTACGGGACTTCTACCCGACACCGGGGAGCTGTTTTTT.

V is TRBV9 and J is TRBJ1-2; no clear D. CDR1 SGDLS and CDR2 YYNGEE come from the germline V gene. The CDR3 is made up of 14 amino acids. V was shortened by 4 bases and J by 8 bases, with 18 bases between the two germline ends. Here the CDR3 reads CASSKRTVVGGYTF. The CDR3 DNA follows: TGTGCCAGCAGCAAACGAACAGTAGTCGGCGGCTACACCTTC.

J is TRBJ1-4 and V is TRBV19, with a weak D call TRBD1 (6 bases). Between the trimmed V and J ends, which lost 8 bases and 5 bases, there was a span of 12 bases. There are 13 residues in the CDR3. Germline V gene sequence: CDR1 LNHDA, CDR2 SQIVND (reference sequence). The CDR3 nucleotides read TGTGCCAGTTTACACAGGGAAAATGAAAAACTGTTTTTT. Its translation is CASLHRENEKLFF.